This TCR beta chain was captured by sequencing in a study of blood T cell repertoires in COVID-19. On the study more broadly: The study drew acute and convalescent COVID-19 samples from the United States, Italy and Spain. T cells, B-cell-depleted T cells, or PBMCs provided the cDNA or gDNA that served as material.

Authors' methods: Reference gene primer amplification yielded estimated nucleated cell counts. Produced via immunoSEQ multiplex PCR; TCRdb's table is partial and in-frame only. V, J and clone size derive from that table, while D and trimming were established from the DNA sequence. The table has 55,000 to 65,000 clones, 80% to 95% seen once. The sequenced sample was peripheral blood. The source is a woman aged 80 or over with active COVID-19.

This chain's CDR3 is CASSLGGLVTEAFF. The CDR3, as DNA: TGCGCCAGCAGCTTAGGGGGATTGGTTACTGAAGCTTTCTTT. J is TRBJ1-1 and V is TRBV5-1, with a tentative D call TRBD1 (6 bases). CDR3 size: 14 residues. V was pared by 2 bases and J by 5 bases, with 13 bases between. In germline, CDR1 is SGHRS, CDR2 YFSETQ.